The entry that follows covers one T cell receptor beta chain sequence. CDR3 length equals 19 residues. Germline V lookup: CDR1 DFQATT, CDR2 SNEGSKA (reference sequence). The J segment lost 5 bases and the V segment lost 0 bases, leaving 14 bases of the junction unmatched. These data originate in a study of T cell repertoires in cytomegalovirus infection. In TCRdb, the reads were re-called with MiXCR into one record per CDR3 protein. The table shows approximately 500,000 distinct CDR3 sequences, with 16% occurring only once. V and J are TRBV20-1 and TRBJ2-5, with 14 bases matching TRBD2. The receptor's source is a human donor in good health (CMV status not recorded). Some clones in this sample may be carry-over from other donors' samples. The source material was CD8+ T cells from PBMCs. This CDR3 reads CSARDGEGLAGAPTETQYF. CDR3 nucleotide sequence: TGCAGTGCTAGAGATGGTGAGGGACTAGCGGGAGCTCCGACGGAGACCCAGTACTTC.